This T cell receptor beta chain was profiled in a study of blood T cells in healthy people across ages (dated by TCRdb to the mid-2010s). In terms of the full investigation: In model experiments, roughly one uniquely barcoded TCR beta cDNA molecule per two T cells was captured by template switching. To track age-related changes in TCR beta repertoire diversity, the study relied on deep sequencing normalized with unique cDNA molecular identifiers. Four age groups were formed from the donors: young (average approximately 16 years), middle-aged (approximately 41), aged (about 62) and long-lived (82). Donors of different ages were randomly distributed across sequencing lanes to avoid experimental bias. For two donors (one aged 18 to 30 and one aged 80 or older), the study analyzed two additional independent replicas of 1 million unique cDNA reads from the same blood draw. What the study reported, not specific to this receptor: As age increased, observed TCR beta diversity per million T cells dropped in a roughly linear way, and a significant reduction was already evident by age 40. Compared with the aged group, the long-lived group had more naive CD4+ T cells, fewer expanded clones and increased TCR diversity, suggesting age selection. The CMV infection status of donors was not known, potentially confounding age-related changes in expanded clonotypes. Estimates of total diversity from one million sequenced T cells were regarded as lower bounds and underestimates. There was a strong correlation between observed TCR beta diversity and the percentage of naive T cells measured by flow cytometry. Since profiling was done on bulk unsorted PBMCs, naive and antigen-experienced compartments could not be conclusively compared.

Preparation of the library involved 5' RACE. Sequencing was carried out with an Illumina HiSeq 2500. The second PCR ran for about 6 to 11 cycles and used a J-beta primer mix along with a sample-barcoded 5' primer. A unique molecular identifier was introduced onto each TCR beta cDNA molecule by a template-switch 5' adaptor carrying 12 random nucleotides. Each sample yielded at least 3 million CDR3-containing paired-end reads. All of the RNA was converted into first-strand cDNA using the Mint cDNA synthesis kit, with a TRBC-specific oligonucleotide serving as the primer. Following uracil-DNA glycosylase treatment, a first 18-cycle PCR with universal primers M1SS and BC2_uni_R was performed on all cDNA. In the source study's methods: Normalization of each sample was performed by random selection of 1 million high-quality reads, each carrying a distinct molecular identifier. Instead of being binned into consensus sequences, reads that shared molecular identifiers were thrown out. CDR3 identification, clonotype clustering and error correction used MiTCR with a Q25 quality threshold and the strictest error-elimination algorithm. A nonparametric unseen species model using Euler transformation provided a lower-bound estimate of total TCR beta diversity. TCRdb took the public reads, trimmed them with fastp at Q25, ran MiXCR for clone calling and kept in-frame beta chains. For every CDR3 protein sequence, its rows merge into one entry that carries the most common genes and DNA. What appears here as the V and J calls and clone size reflects TCRdb's work, not the paper's. The sample table records about a million distinct CDR3 sequences; about two fifths of these occur just once. The ten largest clones take up 10% to 15% of the sample.

V ends up 6 bases short and J 0 bases short, with an unmatched junction base count of 13. The germline V gene encodes CDR1 MDHEN and CDR2 SYDVKM. The CDR3, cysteine through phenylalanine, is 18 amino acids long. Only the CDR3 part of the read is kept: 54 bases, read in frame from the first base. The 40 or so donors, aged about 6 to 95 years, were systemically healthy Caucasian individuals from Russia. Each donor gave 9.5 to 10 milliliters of peripheral blood, drawn into EDTA-treated Vacutainer tubes. Ficoll-Paque density-gradient centrifugation was used to isolate PBMCs, with at least 6 million per sample. Trizol reagent was used to extract total RNA from the PBMCs, yielding at least 6 micrograms per sample. For every donor, an aliquot of PBMCs went through flow cytometry to measure the percentages of naive CD45RAhigh/CD27high T cells. Only a few counts were recorded for this clonotype. It lacks a known antigen. Base-call qualities are not available, and no considerably larger clone is one nucleotide away.

Sequenced input: blood. The source of this sequence is a man aged 18 to 30 in good health. The rearranged segments are TRBV28 and TRBJ2-3; TRBD2 fits 9 bases in the junction. Here is the DNA: TGTGCCAGCAGGCCCATAGCGGGGGTGATTACTAGCACAGATACGCAGTATTTT. It is translated as CASRPIAGVITSTDTQYF.